These T cell receptor beta chains were read from a single sample in a study of shared clonotypes between healthy human individuals. The data were produced by immunoSEQ multiplex PCR, yet TCRdb's version contains in-frame clones alone and is incomplete. The repertoire holds over a million clones, roughly 74% seen once, with roughly 0.55% in the top ten. Sequenced: memory CD4+ T cells from PBMCs. The source of these receptors is a man younger than 30 in good health. Some clones in this sample may be carry-over from other donors' samples. Each CDR3 is given with its conserved first and last residue. D genes are given only for firm matches. Rows may omit the clone size; those that give it use once, few, many or a size class.

CDR3 length	V gene	J gene	D gene	clone size	CDR3 DNA	CDR3 protein
17	TRBV11-2	TRBJ2-3	TRBD2	.	TGTGCCAGCAGCTTCTTACTAGCGGGAAAGAGCACAGATACGCAGTATTTT	CASSFLLAGKSTDTQYF
14	TRBV18	TRBJ2-1	TRBD1	.	TGTGCCAGCTCACCATGGACAGGGGCCGATGAGCAGTTCTTC	CASSPWTGADEQFF
13	TRBV11-2	TRBJ1-1	.	.	TGTGCCAGCAGCTTATTAATTGGGAAGGAGGCTTTCTTT	CASSLLIGKEAFF
15	TRBV14	TRBJ2-3	TRBD1	.	TGTGCCAGCAGCCCGGGACAGGGTCTCACAGATACGCAGTATTTT	CASSPGQGLTDTQYF
16	TRBV9	TRBJ2-3	.	.	TGTGCCAGCAGCGTAATGGGGGCGGGAGATGCGGATACGCAGTATTTT	CASSVMGAGDADTQYF
15	TRBV5-4	TRBJ1-5	.	.	TGTGCCAGCAGCTCCGGAGGGGTTAGGAATCAGCCCCAGCATTTT	CASSSGGVRNQPQHF
21	TRBV12-5	TRBJ2-3	.	.	TGTGCTAGTGGGGGACGGACAGGGAAGGCTAGCGGGTATACTAGCACAGATACGCAGTATTTT	CASGGRTGKASGYTSTDTQYF
10	TRBV2	TRBJ2-5	.	.	TGTGCCAGCAGTGATGGGGGCCAGTACTTC	CASSDGGQYF
16	TRBV7-2	TRBJ2-3	.	many	TGTGCCAGCAGCTTAGCGGAGTTGGGCCTAGGAGCTACGCAGTATTTT	CASSLAELGLGATQYF
11	TRBV20-1	TRBJ1-5	.	.	TGCAGTGCGGGGAAGGATCAGCCCCAGCATTTT	CSAGKDQPQHF
17	TRBV4-3	TRBJ1-3	.	.	TGCGCCAGCAGCCAAGCCCCGACAGGCAAATATGGAAACACCATATATTTT	CASSQAPTGKYGNTIYF
16	TRBV15	TRBJ1-1	.	.	TGTGCCACCAGCAGAGTTTGGGGGAACCGAAACACTGAAGCTTTCTTT	CATSRVWGNRNTEAFF
15	TRBV11-2	TRBJ2-7	TRBD2	.	TGTGCCAGCACCCAGACCGGGACTAGCGGGGCTGAGCAGTACTTC	CASTQTGTSGAEQYF
14	TRBV28	TRBJ1-1	.	.	TGTGCCAGCAGTTCCGAGGGGGATCGGGCTGAAGCTTTCTTT	CASSSEGDRAEAFF
11	TRBV28	TRBJ1-1	TRBD1	.	TGTGCCAGCAGTTTATCAGGGGGGACCGTTTTT	CASSLSGGTVF
14	TRBV6-1	TRBJ2-5	.	.	TGTGCCAGCAGTGCGGGGGCGGGGATAGAGACCCAGTACTTC	CASSAGAGIETQYF
13	TRBV29-1	TRBJ2-3	.	.	TGCAGCGTTGATTGGGGGGACGCAGATACGCAGTATTTT	CSVDWGDADTQYF
13	TRBV7-9	TRBJ2-5	.	.	TGTGCCAGCAGCTTAACAAGTTGGGAGACCCAGTACTTC	CASSLTSWETQYF
18	TRBV4-3	TRBJ2-3	TRBD1	.	TGCGCCAGCAGCCAGGGGCCTCCGCCGGACAGGCACACAGATACGCAGTATTTT	CASSQGPPPDRHTDTQYF
13	TRBV18	TRBJ2-1	.	.	TGTGCCAGCTCACCACGGTCTAGAGATGAGCAGTTCTTC	CASSPRSRDEQFF
15	TRBV28	TRBJ2-2	TRBD1	many	TGTGCCAGCACCCGTCGACAGGGAAGAACCGGGGAGCTGTTTTTT	CASTRRQGRTGELFF
14	TRBV10-3	TRBJ2-7	TRBD2	.	TGTGCCATCAGTGATACACTAGCGGCCTACGAGCAGTACTTC	CAISDTLAAYEQYF
18	TRBV28	TRBJ2-1	TRBD2	few	TGTGCCAGCACCCTACCCTCAGGTAGTAGCGGGAGCTTGAATGAGCAGTTCTTC	CASTLPSGSSGSLNEQFF
19	TRBV4-3	TRBJ2-3	TRBD2	few	TGCGCCAGCAGCCAAGACTCTTATGGGGGGACTAGCGACACAGATACGCAGTATTTT	CASSQDSYGGTSDTDTQYF
14	TRBV2	TRBJ2-2	.	few	TGTGCCAGCAGTGTAGGACTGACGACCGGGGAGCTGTTTTTT	CASSVGLTTGELFF
17	TRBV5-8	TRBJ2-3	.	few	TGTGCCAGCAGCTTGGCGGGGCTGTTGATCAGCACAGATACGCAGTATTTT	CASSLAGLLISTDTQYF
17	TRBV15	TRBJ1-2	TRBD1	.	TGTGCCACCAGCAGAGATCGGGGACAGGGGGGCTCATATGGCTACACCTTC	CATSRDRGQGGSYGYTF
14	TRBV19	TRBJ1-2	.	.	TGTGCCAGTAGTATACGGGGGCAGGGCTATGGCTACACCTTC	CASSIRGQGYGYTF
16	TRBV2	TRBJ2-7	.	.	TGTGCCAGCAGTGATAGGCCCGGGTTCGGGAGTTACGAGCAGTACTTC	CASSDRPGFGSYEQYF